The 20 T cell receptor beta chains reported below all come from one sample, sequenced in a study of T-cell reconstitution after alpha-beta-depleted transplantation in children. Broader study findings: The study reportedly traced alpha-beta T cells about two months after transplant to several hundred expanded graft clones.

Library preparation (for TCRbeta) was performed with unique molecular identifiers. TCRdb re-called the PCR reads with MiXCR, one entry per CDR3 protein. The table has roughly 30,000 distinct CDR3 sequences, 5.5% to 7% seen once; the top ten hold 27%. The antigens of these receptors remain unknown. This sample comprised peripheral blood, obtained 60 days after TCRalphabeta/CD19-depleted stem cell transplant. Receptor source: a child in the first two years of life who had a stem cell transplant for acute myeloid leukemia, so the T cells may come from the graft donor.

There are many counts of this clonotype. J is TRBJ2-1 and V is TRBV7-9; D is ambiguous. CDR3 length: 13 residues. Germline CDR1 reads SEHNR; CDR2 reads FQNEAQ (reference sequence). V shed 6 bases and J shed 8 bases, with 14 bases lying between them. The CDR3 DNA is TGTGCCAGCAGACCTACTCCCATGGATGAGCAGTTCTTC. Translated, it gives CASRPTPMDEQFF.

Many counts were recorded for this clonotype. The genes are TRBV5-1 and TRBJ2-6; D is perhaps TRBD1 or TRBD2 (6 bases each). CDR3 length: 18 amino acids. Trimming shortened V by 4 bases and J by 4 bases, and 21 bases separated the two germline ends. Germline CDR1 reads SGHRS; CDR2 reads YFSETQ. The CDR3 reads CASSPPLRGEAGANVLTF. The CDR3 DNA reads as TGCGCCAGCAGCCCTCCCTTGAGGGGGGAAGCAGGGGCCAACGTCCTGACTTTC.

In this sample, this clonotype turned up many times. CDR3 loop: CATSDSIGGWISRSRETQYF. DNA of the CDR3: TGTGCCACCAGTGATTCCATCGGGGGTTGGATTAGCCGATCCCGAGAGACCCAGTACTTC. The rearrangement uses TRBV24-1 and TRBJ2-5, with a weak D call TRBD2 (6 bases). CDR3 length equals 20 residues. Trimming removed 2 bases at V and 4 bases at J, with 28 bases between. Germline lookup yields CDR1 KGHDR and CDR2 SFDVKD.

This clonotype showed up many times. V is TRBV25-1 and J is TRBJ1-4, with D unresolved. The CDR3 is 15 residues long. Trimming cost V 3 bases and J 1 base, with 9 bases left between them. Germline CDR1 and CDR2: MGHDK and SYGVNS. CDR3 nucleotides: TGTGCCAGCAGTGACCCCGTAAGAACTAATGAAAAACTGTTTTTT. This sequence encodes CASSDPVRTNEKLFF.

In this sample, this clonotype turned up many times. In nucleotides, the CDR3 is TGTGCCAGCAGTTTAAACAATGAGCAGTTCTTC. Translated, it gives CASSLNNEQFF. The rearrangement uses TRBV27 and TRBJ2-1, with D uncertain. The CDR3 contains 11 residues. V was shortened by 2 bases and J by 5 bases, with 1 base between the two germline ends. CDR1 MNHEY and CDR2 SMNVEV come from the germline V gene (reference sequence).

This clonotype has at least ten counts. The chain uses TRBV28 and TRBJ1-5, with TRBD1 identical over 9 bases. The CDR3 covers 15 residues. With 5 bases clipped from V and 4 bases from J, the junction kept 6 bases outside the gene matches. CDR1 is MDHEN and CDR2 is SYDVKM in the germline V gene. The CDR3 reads CASSTSGQGNQPQHF. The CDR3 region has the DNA TGTGCCAGCAGTACCTCGGGACAGGGAAATCAGCCCCAGCATTTT.

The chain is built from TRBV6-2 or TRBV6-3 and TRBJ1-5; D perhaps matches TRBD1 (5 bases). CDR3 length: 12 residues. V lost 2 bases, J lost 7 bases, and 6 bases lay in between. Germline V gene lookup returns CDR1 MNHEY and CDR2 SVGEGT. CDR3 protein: CASSYGGQPQHF. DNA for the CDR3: TGTGCCAGCAGTTACGGGGGGCAGCCCCAGCATTTT.

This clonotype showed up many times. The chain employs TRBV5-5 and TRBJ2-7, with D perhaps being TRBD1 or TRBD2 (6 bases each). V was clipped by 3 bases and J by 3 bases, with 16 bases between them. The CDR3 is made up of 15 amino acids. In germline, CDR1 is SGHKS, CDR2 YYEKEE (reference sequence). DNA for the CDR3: TGTGCCAGCAGCTCGGGACTGGGGGCCATCTACGAGCAGTACTTC. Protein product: CASSSGLGAIYEQYF.

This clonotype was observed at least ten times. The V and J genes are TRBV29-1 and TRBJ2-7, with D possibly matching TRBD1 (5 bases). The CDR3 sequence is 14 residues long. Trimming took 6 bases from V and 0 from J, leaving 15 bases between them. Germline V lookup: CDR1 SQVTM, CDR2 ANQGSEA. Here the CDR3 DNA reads TGCAGCGTGGGCCTAGGGGCCTTCTCCTACGAGCAGTACTTC. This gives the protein CSVGLGAFSYEQYF.

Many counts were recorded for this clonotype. The CDR3 DNA sequence: TGTGCCTGGAGTACCCTGACATCACCCAACACTGAAGCTTTCTTT. This sequence encodes CAWSTLTSPNTEAFF. The V and J genes are TRBV30 and TRBJ1-1; no clear D gene. This CDR3 region has 15 residues. The V end lost 2 bases, the J end lost 2 bases, and 15 bases lay between the germline ends. Germline-derived CDR1 and CDR2 are GTSNPN and SVGIG (reference sequence).

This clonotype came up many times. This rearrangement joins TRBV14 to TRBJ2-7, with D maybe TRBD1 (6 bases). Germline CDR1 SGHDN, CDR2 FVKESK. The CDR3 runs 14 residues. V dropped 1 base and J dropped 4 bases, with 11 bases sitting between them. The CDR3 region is CASSQGQGPYEQYF. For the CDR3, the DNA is TGTGCCAGCAGCCAAGGGCAGGGGCCATACGAGCAGTACTTC. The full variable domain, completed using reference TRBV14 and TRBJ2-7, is EAGVTQFPSHSVIEKGQTVTLRCDPISGHDNLYWYRRVMGKEIKFLLHFVKESKQDESGMPNNRFLAERTGGTYSTLKVQPAELEDSGVYFCASSQGQGPYEQYFGPGTRLTVT.

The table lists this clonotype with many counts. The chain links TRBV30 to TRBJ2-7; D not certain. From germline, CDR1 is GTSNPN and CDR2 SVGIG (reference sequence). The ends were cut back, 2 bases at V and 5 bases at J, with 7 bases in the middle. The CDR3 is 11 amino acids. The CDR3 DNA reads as TGTGCCTGGAGTACCTATCACGAGCAGTACTTC. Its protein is CAWSTYHEQYF. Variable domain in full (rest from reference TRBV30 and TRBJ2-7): SQTIHQWPATLVQPVGSPLSLECTVEGTSNPNLYWYRQAAGRGLQLLFYSVGIGQISSEVPQNLSASRPQDRQFILSSKKLLLSDSGFYLCAWSTYHEQYFGPGTRLTVT.

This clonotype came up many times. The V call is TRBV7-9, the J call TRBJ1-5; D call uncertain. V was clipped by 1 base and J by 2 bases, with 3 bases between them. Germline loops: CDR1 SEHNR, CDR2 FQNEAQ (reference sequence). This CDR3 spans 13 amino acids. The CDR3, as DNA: TGTGCCAGCAGCTTAGACCGCAATCAGCCCCAGCATTTT. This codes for CASSLDRNQPQHF.

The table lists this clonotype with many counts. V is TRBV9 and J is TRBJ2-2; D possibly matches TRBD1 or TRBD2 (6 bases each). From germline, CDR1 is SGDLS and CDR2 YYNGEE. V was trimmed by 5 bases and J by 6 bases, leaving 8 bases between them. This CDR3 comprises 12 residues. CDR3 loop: CASRRGAGELFF. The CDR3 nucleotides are TGTGCCAGCAGGAGGGGGGCCGGGGAGCTGTTTTTT.

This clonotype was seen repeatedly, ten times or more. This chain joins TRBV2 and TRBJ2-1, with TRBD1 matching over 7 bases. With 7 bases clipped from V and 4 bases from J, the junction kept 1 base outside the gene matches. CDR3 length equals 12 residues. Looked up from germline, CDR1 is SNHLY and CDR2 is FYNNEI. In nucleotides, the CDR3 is TGTGCCAGCAAACAGGGGTACAATGAGCAGTTCTTC. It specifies CASKQGYNEQFF.

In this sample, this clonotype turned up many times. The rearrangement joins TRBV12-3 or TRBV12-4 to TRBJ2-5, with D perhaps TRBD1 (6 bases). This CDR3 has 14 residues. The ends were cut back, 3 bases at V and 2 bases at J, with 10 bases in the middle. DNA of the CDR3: TGTGCCAGCAGTTTGGGACAATCTCAAGAGACCCAGTACTTC. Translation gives CASSLGQSQETQYF.

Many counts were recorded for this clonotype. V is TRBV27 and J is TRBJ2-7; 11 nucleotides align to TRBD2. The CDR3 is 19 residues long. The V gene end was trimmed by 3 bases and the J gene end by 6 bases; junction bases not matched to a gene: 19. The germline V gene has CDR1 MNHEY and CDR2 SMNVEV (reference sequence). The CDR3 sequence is CASSFLPFSGRAAGSEQYF. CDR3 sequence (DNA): TGTGCCAGCAGTTTCCTCCCGTTTAGCGGGAGGGCCGCGGGATCCGAGCAGTACTTC.

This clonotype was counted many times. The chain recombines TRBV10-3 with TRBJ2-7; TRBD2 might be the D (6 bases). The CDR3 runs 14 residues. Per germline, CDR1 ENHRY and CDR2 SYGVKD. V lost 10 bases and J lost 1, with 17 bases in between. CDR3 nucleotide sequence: TGTGCCACCCAGACTAGTTTGGGGTCCTACGAGCAGTACTTC. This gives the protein CATQTSLGSYEQYF.

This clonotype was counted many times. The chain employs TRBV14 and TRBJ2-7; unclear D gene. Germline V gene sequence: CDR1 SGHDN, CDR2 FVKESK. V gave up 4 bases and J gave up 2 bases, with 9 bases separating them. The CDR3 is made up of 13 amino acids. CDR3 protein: CASSRAAAYEQYF. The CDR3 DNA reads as TGTGCCAGCAGCCGGGCAGCCGCCTACGAGCAGTACTTC.

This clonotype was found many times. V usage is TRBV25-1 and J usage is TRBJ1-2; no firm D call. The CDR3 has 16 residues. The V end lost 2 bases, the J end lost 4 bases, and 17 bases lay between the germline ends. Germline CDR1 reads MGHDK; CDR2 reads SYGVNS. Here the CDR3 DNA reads TGTGCCAGCAGTGAACAGGATTGGGAGGCTCTCTATGGCTACACCTTC. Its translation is CASSEQDWEALYGYTF.